This TCR beta chain was sequenced during a study of T cell responses to AZD1222 COVID-19 vaccine. Study overall: Second-dose intervals of approximately 4 or approximately 12 weeks were pooled. The study's findings and limits: Females made up more of the donors, who were largely white British, and clonal diversity may have come out too low. Reportedly, nearly half of unique spike TCRs recognized epitopes outside B.1.351/B.1.1.7 mutations. Repertoire samples came only from after the peak T cell response.

The data were produced by immunoSEQ multiplex PCR, yet TCRdb's version contains in-frame clones alone and is incomplete. The table lists approximately 110,000 clones, approximately 87% of them singletons. Of note for this clone: Its cognate antigen is unknown.

Germline lookup yields CDR1 SGHAT and CDR2 FQNNGV. The CDR3 runs to 17 residues. The V end was cut by 5 bases, the J end by 4 bases, with 23 bases between. This sample comprised peripheral blood, obtained on day 0 of AZD1222 vaccination. This rearrangement joins TRBV11-2 to TRBJ1-2; D is perhaps TRBD1 (5 bases). This TCR came from an adult in good health. The CDR3 DNA reads as TGTGCCAGCAGCGCCCTTTCCTTCGACAGTGAATTCTATGGCTACACCTTC. Translated: CASSALSFDSEFYGYTF.